Listed here are 9 T cell receptor beta chains from one sample, sequenced in a study of blood T cells in healthy people across ages. A second about 7 to 12 cycle PCR used barcoded and J-beta primers. From the 5' RACE reads, TCRdb called clonotypes with MiXCR, one entry per CDR3 protein. The sample lists about a million distinct CDR3 sequences, around 54% occurring once. Sequenced sample: blood. The source of these receptors is a woman aged 55-69 years in good health.

V and J are TRBV7-3 and TRBJ2-1, with 9 positions matching TRBD1. V lost 5 bases and J lost 13; bases outside the gene matches: 12. Looked up from germline, CDR1 is SGHTA and CDR2 is FQGTGA. The CDR3 length is 14 residues. As DNA, the CDR3 is TGTGCCAGCAGCCCAACAGGGGGCCAAGAGACCCAGTTCTTC. Its protein is CASSPTGGQETQFF.

This chain joins TRBV7-2 and TRBJ1-2; D is unclear. V lost 6 bases to trimming and J lost 0 bases, with 8 bases between them. Germline-derived CDR1 and CDR2 are SGHTA and FQGNSA. The CDR3 runs to 13 residues. The CDR3 loop is CASSTGANYGYTF. In DNA, the CDR3 is TGTGCCAGCAGTACGGGAGCTAACTATGGCTACACCTTC.

This clonotype appeared many times. The V and J genes are TRBV4-3 and TRBJ2-3; D is unclear. The CDR3 extends over 12 amino acids. The ends were cut back, 0 bases at V and 7 bases at J, with 5 bases in the middle. CDR1 LGHNA and CDR2 YSLEER come from the germline V gene. The chain's CDR3 is CASSQDRYTQYF. CDR3 coding DNA: TGCGCCAGCAGCCAAGATCGGTATACGCAGTATTTT.

This clonotype was counted only a few times. The V and J genes are TRBV28 and TRBJ2-7, with TRBD2 matching 11 bases. In germline, CDR1 is MDHEN, CDR2 SYDVKM. Trimming took 4 bases from V and 3 from J; bases not matched to a gene: 5. The CDR3 is 15 amino acids. CDR3 loop: CASSYPGLADYEQYF. The CDR3 nucleotides are TGTGCCAGCAGTTACCCGGGACTAGCGGACTACGAGCAGTACTTC.

The chain joins TRBV4-3 to TRBJ2-5; 8 nucleotides agree with TRBD2. Germline CDR1 is LGHNA and CDR2 is YSLEER. CDR3 size: 15 residues. Trimming removed 1 base from V and 11 bases from J; junction bases left unmatched: 12. CDR3 coding DNA: TGCGCCAGCAGCCAAGGTCCCAGCGGGAGTAAGGAGCAGTACTTC. As protein: CASSQGPSGSKEQYF.

The genes are TRBV7-2 and TRBJ2-5; 9 bases align to TRBD1. The V segment lost 3 bases and the J segment 4 bases; nucleotides outside the gene matches: 9. The CDR3 has 16 residues. The V gene's germline CDR1 is SGHTA and CDR2 FQGNSA. The CDR3 sequence is CASSLTLTGGRETQYF. CDR3 DNA sequence: TGTGCCAGCAGCTTGACATTGACAGGGGGACGAGAGACCCAGTACTTC.

This chain links TRBV20-1 with TRBJ2-7, with D perhaps matching TRBD2 (5 bases). The CDR3 has 12 residues. Germline V gene sequence: CDR1 DFQATT, CDR2 SNEGSKA (reference sequence). The V and J ends lost 3 bases and 5 bases respectively, with 11 bases between them. The CDR3 sequence is CSASLGANEQYF. The CDR3 DNA is TGCAGTGCTAGTCTGGGAGCTAACGAGCAGTACTTC.

The chain recombines TRBV7-2 with TRBJ2-7; TRBD2 might be the D (5 bases). CDR1 SGHTA and CDR2 FQGNSA come from the germline V gene. There are 14 residues in the CDR3. V lost 3 bases and J lost 4, with 13 bases in between. The CDR3 nucleotides read TGTGCCAGCAGCTTTTTCCTAGCTAAGTACGAGCAGTACTTC. This codes for CASSFFLAKYEQYF.

The sample holds many counts of this clonotype. The rearrangement uses TRBV7-2 and TRBJ2-3; 10 nucleotides agree with TRBD2. Germline lookup yields CDR1 SGHTA and CDR2 FQGNSA. The CDR3 runs 17 residues. With V trimmed by 0 bases and J by 7 bases, 10 bases remained unmatched. Written as DNA, the CDR3 is TGTGCCAGCAGCTTAGCCGTTGGACTAGCGGTGGGGTATACGCAGTATTTT. Encoded protein: CASSLAVGLAVGYTQYF.